Sequencing of this T cell receptor beta chain was carried out in a study of cytomegalovirus exposure and HLA in healthy donors. As to this clone: Its antigen remains unknown.

The study ran its PCR with 60 Vbeta and 13 Jbeta primers. Original processing methods: Some 11 million shared chains were among the 80 million or so unique TCR beta chains that a later analysis counted. Clones were read by immunoSEQ multiplex PCR, and TCRdb kept only the in-frame ones, dropping some. That table supplies the V and J calls and clone size; D and trimming were determined from the DNA. The sample holds approximately 140,000 clones; roughly 83% are singletons and the top ten take 3.5% to 5%. The J segment lost 3 bases and the V segment lost 7 bases, leaving 7 bases of the junction unmatched. Germline assignment: CDR1 SGHRS and CDR2 YFSETQ. The CDR3 has 14 residues. Study-level results: As was reported, the classifier diagnosed cytomegalovirus status with high specificity and sensitivity.

The TCR was taken from a man between 35 and 55 years old in good health and CMV-seropositive. This chain links TRBV5-1 with TRBJ2-3; 8 nucleotides line up with TRBD2. The sample comprised PBMCs. CDR3 DNA sequence: TGCGCCAGCGGCGAGGGACTAGTAACAGATACGCAGTATTTT. This sequence encodes CASGEGLVTDTQYF.